The entry below describes one T cell receptor (beta chain). The record originates from a study of blood T cell repertoires in COVID-19. Study-level background: The United States, Italy and Spain were the sources of the acute and convalescent COVID-19 samples. Sources were T cells, B-cell-depleted T cells, or PBMCs; the material itself was cDNA or gDNA.

Authors' methods: The authors estimated nucleated cell counts from reference gene primer amplification. Clones were sequenced by immunoSEQ multiplex PCR, and TCRdb holds only the in-frame ones, with some missing. V and J calls and clone size follow that table, whereas D and trimming were derived from the DNA. This table has roughly 87,000 clones, about 84% appearing once. The CDR3 extends over 13 amino acids. Germline trimming cut 4 bases from V and 3 bases from J; bases unmatched to any gene: 3. CDR1 and CDR2 from the germline V gene are LGHDT and YNNKEL (reference sequence). The chain has TRBV3-1 (or the pseudogene TRBV3-2) and TRBJ2-7; 7 bases line up with TRBD1. This receptor was identified in a human donor in a cohort sampled during active COVID-19. Sequencing was carried out using peripheral blood. The CDR3 loop reads CASSLGQSYEQYF. The CDR3 nucleotides read TGTGCCAGCAGCCTGGGACAGAGCTACGAGCAGTACTTC.